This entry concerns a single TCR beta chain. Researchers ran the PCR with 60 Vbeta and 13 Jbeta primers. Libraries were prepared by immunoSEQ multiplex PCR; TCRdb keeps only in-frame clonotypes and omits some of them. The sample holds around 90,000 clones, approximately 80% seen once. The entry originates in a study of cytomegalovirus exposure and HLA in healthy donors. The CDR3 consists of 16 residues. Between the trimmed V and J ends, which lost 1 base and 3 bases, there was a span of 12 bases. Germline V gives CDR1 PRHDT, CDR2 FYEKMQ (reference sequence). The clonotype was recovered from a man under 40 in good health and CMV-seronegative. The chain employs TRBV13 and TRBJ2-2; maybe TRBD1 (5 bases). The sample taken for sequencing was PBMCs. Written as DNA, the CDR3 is TGTGCCAGCAGCTTAGTGACAGTAAGAGACACCGGGGAGCTGTTTTTT. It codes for CASSLVTVRDTGELFF.